Below are 26 T cell receptor beta chains sequenced from a single sample in a study of CD8 T cells in Susac syndrome. Reverse transcription of roughly 0.5 to 1 ug RNA was performed with random hexamers. MiXCR was run by TCRdb on the immunoSEQ multiplex PCR reads, yielding one entry per CDR3 protein. The table records under 110,000 distinct CDR3 sequences, 94% of them present only once. The sample was CD8+ T cells from PBMCs. The receptors here all came from a human donor with Susac syndrome.

The chain recombines TRBV7-6 with TRBJ2-1; 8 bases agree with TRBD2. After removal of 5 bases from V and 9 bases from J, the junction contained 6 bases not matched to a gene. Germline lookup yields CDR1 SGHVS and CDR2 FNYEAQ. The CDR3 loop spans 13 amino acids. The CDR3 is CASSAPGGVEQFF. CDR3 bases: TGTGCCAGCAGCGCCCCGGGGGGGGTTGAGCAGTTCTTC.

The rearrangement joins TRBV7-2 to TRBJ2-3, with 9 bases identical to TRBD2. Germline CDR1 reads SGHTA; CDR2 reads FQGNSA. Losses at the gene ends were 8 bases for V and 5 bases for J; bases not matched to a gene: 11. The CDR3 has 15 residues. This chain's CDR3 is CASALGAGGRDTQYF. DNA of the CDR3: TGTGCCAGCGCTCTCGGGGCGGGGGGGAGAGATACGCAGTATTTT.

The J gene is TRBJ2-7, the V gene TRBV12-3 or TRBV12-4, with 12 bases matching TRBD2. The CDR3 is 14 amino acids. V was clipped by 8 bases and J by 4 bases; unmatched bases: 6. As DNA, the CDR3 is TGTGCCAGCGGAACCGGGACTAGCGGGTACGAGCAGTACTTC. This sequence encodes CASGTGTSGYEQYF.

This clonotype was recorded only once. The chain uses TRBV9 and TRBJ1-6; the match to TRBD1 covers 9 bases. Trimming removed 3 bases from V and 1 base from J; junction bases left unmatched: 5. Per the germline V gene, CDR1 is SGDLS and CDR2 is YYNGEE. The CDR3 has 17 amino acids. CDR3: CASSAGQGISYNSPLHF. In nucleotides, the CDR3 is TGTGCCAGCAGCGCTGGACAGGGGATTTCCTATAATTCACCCCTCCACTTT.

The gene calls are TRBV19 and TRBJ2-7, with 8 bases identical to TRBD2. V lost 9 bases, J lost 2 bases, and 6 bases stayed unmatched. This CDR3 is built from 13 residues. Germline CDR1 reads LNHDA; CDR2 reads SQIVND (reference sequence). The CDR3 protein is CASALAETYEQYF. For the CDR3, the DNA is TGTGCCAGCGCACTAGCGGAGACCTACGAGCAGTACTTC.

The chain has TRBV12-3 or TRBV12-4 and TRBJ1-3; D is ambiguous. CDR3 length equals 15 residues. The germline V and J ends were trimmed by 3 bases and 0 bases, with 9 bases remaining between them. Written as DNA, the CDR3 is TGTGCCAGCAGTTTCGATCTGAGCTCTGGAAACACCATATATTTT. It yields the protein CASSFDLSSGNTIYF.

Concerning this clonotype itself: At one of its ends the junction is not consistent with the germline gene, which may arise from a read error. This chain uses TRBV14 with TRBJ2-5; D gene uncertain. The germline CDR1 and CDR2 sequences are SGHDN and FVKESK. The length of the CDR3 is 12 residues. CDR3 sequence reads: CASSQFQEAQYF. DNA of the CDR3: TGTGCCAGCAGCCAATTCCAAGAGGCCCAGTACTTC.

The gene calls are TRBV27 and TRBJ1-1, with D possibly matching TRBD1 (5 bases). CDR3 length: 13 amino acids. V dropped 2 bases and J dropped 3 bases, with 7 bases sitting between them. Germline assignment: CDR1 MNHEY and CDR2 SMNVEV (reference sequence). The CDR3 DNA follows: TGTGCCAGCAGTTTAGGCAGGGACACTGAAGCTTTCTTT. As protein: CASSLGRDTEAFF.

This chain links TRBV15 with TRBJ1-6; D gene ambiguous. Looked up from germline, CDR1 is LNHNV and CDR2 is YYDKDF (reference sequence). The CDR3 has 15 residues. Trimming removed 0 bases from V and 2 bases from J, with 5 bases in between. The CDR3 is CATSRETTYNSPLHF. The CDR3 nucleotides read TGTGCCACCAGCAGAGAAACAACCTATAATTCACCCCTCCACTTT.

This chain joins TRBV20-1 and TRBJ2-2; D is unclear. This CDR3 is built from 12 residues. V lost 0 bases and J lost 4, with 3 bases in between. Germline lookup yields CDR1 DFQATT and CDR2 SNEGSKA (reference sequence). The CDR3 reads CSARDFTGELFF. The CDR3 nucleotides are TGCAGTGCTAGAGATTTCACCGGGGAGCTGTTTTTT.

The gene calls are TRBV7-9 and TRBJ2-1; TRBD1 might be the D (6 bases). This CDR3 is built from 12 residues. CDR1 and CDR2 (germline): SEHNR, FQNEAQ (reference sequence). Trimming stripped 6 bases from V and 8 bases from J, with 11 bases between. The CDR3 reads CASRLSGDEQFF. The CDR3 DNA reads TGTGCCAGCAGATTATCAGGGGATGAGCAGTTCTTC.

The V and J genes are TRBV9 and TRBJ1-3; D perhaps matches TRBD1 (6 bases). V dropped 2 bases and J dropped 0 bases, with 9 bases sitting between them. CDR3 length: 15 amino acids. Germline V CDR1 and CDR2: SGDLS, YYNGEE. CDR3 DNA sequence: TGTGCCAGCAGCGTGCCAGGGGACTCTGGAAACACCATATATTTT. Translating it yields CASSVPGDSGNTIYF.

The chain couples TRBV7-3 to TRBJ2-2, with D unclear. V dropped 3 bases and J dropped 2 bases, with 7 bases sitting between them. The CDR3 extends over 14 amino acids. CDR1 is SGHTA and CDR2 is FQGTGA in the germline V gene. DNA of the CDR3: TGTGCCAGCAGCTTTCTGCACAACACCGGGGAGCTGTTTTTT. Translating gives CASSFLHNTGELFF.

V usage is TRBV4-1 and J usage is TRBJ1-3; D uncertain. The CDR3 extends over 15 amino acids. Trimming pared 0 bases from V and 0 bases from J, leaving 6 bases between. From germline, CDR1 is MGHRA and CDR2 YSYEKL. The CDR3 DNA reads as TGCGCCAGCAGCCAAGATCGAAGCTCTGGAAACACCATATATTTT. It encodes CASSQDRSSGNTIYF.

The chain joins TRBV20-1 to TRBJ2-5; 11 bases are a match to TRBD2. The CDR3 runs to 15 residues. Germline CDR1 DFQATT, CDR2 SNEGSKA (reference sequence). V shed 4 bases, J shed 0 bases, and the junction held 4 bases outside the gene matches. The CDR3 DNA reads as TGCAGTGCTACCGAACTAGCGGGGGACCAAGAGACCCAGTACTTC. Residues: CSATELAGDQETQYF.

The J gene is TRBJ2-3, the V gene TRBV20-1; possibly TRBD1 for D (5 bases). Trimming removed 0 bases at V and 4 bases at J, with 11 bases between. The germline V gene has CDR1 DFQATT and CDR2 SNEGSKA (reference sequence). The CDR3 runs to 14 residues. The CDR3 DNA is TGCAGTGCTAGAGATTTAGTGGGGCCAGATACGCAGTATTTT. Translated: CSARDLVGPDTQYF.

This rearrangement joins TRBV3-1 to TRBJ2-2; 7 bases align to TRBD1. From germline, CDR1 is LGHDT and CDR2 YNNKEL (reference sequence). J gave up 7 bases and V 3 bases, and 2 bases lay outside the gene matches. This CDR3 is 13 amino acids long. CDR3 loop: CASSHQGVGELFF. CDR3 DNA: TGTGCCAGCAGCCACCAGGGGGTCGGGGAGCTGTTTTTT.

This chain's CDR3 is CASGLFPSYNEQFF. In nucleotides, the CDR3 is TGTGCTAGTGGTTTGTTCCCCTCCTACAATGAGCAGTTCTTC. The chain uses TRBV12-5 and TRBJ2-1; D is unclear. CDR1 and CDR2 from the germline V gene are LGHNT and FRNRAP. With 2 bases removed from V and 0 bases from J, the gap between germline ends came to 5 bases. The CDR3 consists of 14 residues.

The genes are TRBV6-5 and TRBJ2-1; 11 nucleotides agree with TRBD2. V dropped 5 bases and J dropped 5; count of bases not matched to a gene: 5. CDR3 length: 15 amino acids. CDR1 is MNHEY, CDR2 SVGAGI, per germline. The CDR3 sequence is CASSLLAGENNEQFF. The CDR3 nucleotides are TGTGCCAGCAGTCTACTAGCGGGGGAGAACAATGAGCAGTTCTTC.

The chain uses TRBV12-3 or TRBV12-4 and TRBJ1-5, with D possibly being TRBD1 (5 bases). The CDR3 runs to 12 residues. With 6 bases removed from V and 5 bases from J, the gap between germline ends came to 8 bases. CDR3 bases: TGTGCCAGCAGCCAGGGAGATCAGCCCCAGCATTTT. It yields the protein CASSQGDQPQHF.

This chain joins TRBV12-3 or TRBV12-4 and TRBJ1-1, with D perhaps matching TRBD1 (5 bases). Trimming took off 6 bases at V and 0 bases at J, with 11 bases between the two ends. The CDR3 runs to 14 residues. The CDR3 loop is CASRGGGLNTEAFF. The CDR3 DNA reads TGTGCCAGCAGGGGGGGTGGGCTGAACACTGAAGCTTTCTTT.

This clonotype was seen once. V and J are TRBV7-9 and TRBJ1-2, with a possible D match to TRBD1 (6 bases). CDR1 and CDR2 (germline): SEHNR, FQNEAQ (reference sequence). With 5 bases removed from V and 8 bases from J, the gap between germline ends came to 21 bases. This CDR3 spans 15 amino acids. The CDR3 DNA sequence: TGTGCCAGCAGCCCCTGGGCAGGGGCGAGTATAGGCTACACCTTC. It is translated as CASSPWAGASIGYTF.

The rearrangement uses TRBV9 and TRBJ2-7; D gene ambiguous. The V gene's germline CDR1 is SGDLS and CDR2 YYNGEE. V was trimmed by 0 bases and J by 1 base, leaving 5 bases between them. The CDR3 loop spans 13 amino acids. The CDR3: CASSVAGSYEQYF. The CDR3 coding sequence is TGTGCCAGCAGCGTAGCGGGTTCCTACGAGCAGTACTTC.

This clonotype showed up just a few times. In DNA, the CDR3 is TGTGCCAGCTCCGCCAAAAACATTCAGTACTTC. It yields the protein CASSAKNIQYF. The chain combines TRBV25-1 with TRBJ2-4; no clear D. Trimming shortened V by 8 bases and J by 1 base, and 3 bases separated the two germline ends. CDR1 and CDR2 from the germline V gene are MGHDK and SYGVNS. The CDR3 covers 11 residues.

The V and J genes are TRBV29-1 and TRBJ2-7; 14 bases line up with TRBD2. Trimming cost V 2 bases and J 4 bases; bases outside gene matches: 13. Looked up from germline, CDR1 is SQVTM and CDR2 is ANQGSEA. The CDR3 consists of 18 residues. DNA for the CDR3: TGCAGCGTTGAAACGGGGATCGGGACTAGCGGGGGCCTGTACGAGCAGTACTTC. Its protein product is CSVETGIGTSGGLYEQYF.

This clonotype came up once. The chain couples TRBV6-2 or TRBV6-3 to TRBJ2-1; TRBD1 aligns across 9 bases. Germline lookup yields CDR1 MNHEY and CDR2 SVGEGT. The CDR3 spans 16 residues. V trimming: 2 bases; J trimming: 7 bases; junction bases outside the gene matches: 9. The CDR3 bases are TGTGCCAGCAGTTACGCCAGCGGGACAGGGATTAATGAGCAGTTCTTC. This sequence encodes CASSYASGTGINEQFF.